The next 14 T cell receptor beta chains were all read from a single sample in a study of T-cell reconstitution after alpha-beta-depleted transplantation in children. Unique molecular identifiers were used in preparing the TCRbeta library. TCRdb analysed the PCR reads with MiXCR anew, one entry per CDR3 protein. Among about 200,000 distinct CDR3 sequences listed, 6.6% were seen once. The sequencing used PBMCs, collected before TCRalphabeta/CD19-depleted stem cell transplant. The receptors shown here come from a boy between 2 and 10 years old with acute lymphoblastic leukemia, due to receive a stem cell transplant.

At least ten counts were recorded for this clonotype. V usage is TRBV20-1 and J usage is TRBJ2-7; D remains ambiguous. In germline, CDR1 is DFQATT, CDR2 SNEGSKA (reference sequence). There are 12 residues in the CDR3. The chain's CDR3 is CRTSGLGDEQYF. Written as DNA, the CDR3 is TGCAGGACGTCCGGGCTTGGGGACGAGCAGTACTTC.

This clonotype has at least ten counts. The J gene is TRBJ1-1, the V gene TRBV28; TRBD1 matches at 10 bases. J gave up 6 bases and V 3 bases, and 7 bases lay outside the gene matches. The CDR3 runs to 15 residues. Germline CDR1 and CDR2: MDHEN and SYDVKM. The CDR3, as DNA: TGTGCCAGCAGTTTTGGACAGGGGGGAGATCCTGAAGCTTTCTTT. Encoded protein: CASSFGQGGDPEAFF.

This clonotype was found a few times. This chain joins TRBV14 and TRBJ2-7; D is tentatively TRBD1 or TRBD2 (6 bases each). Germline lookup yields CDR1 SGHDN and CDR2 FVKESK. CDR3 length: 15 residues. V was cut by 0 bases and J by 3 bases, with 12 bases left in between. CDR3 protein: CASSQDRGTLYEQYF. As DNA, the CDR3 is TGTGCCAGCAGCCAAGATAGGGGGACTCTCTACGAGCAGTACTTC.

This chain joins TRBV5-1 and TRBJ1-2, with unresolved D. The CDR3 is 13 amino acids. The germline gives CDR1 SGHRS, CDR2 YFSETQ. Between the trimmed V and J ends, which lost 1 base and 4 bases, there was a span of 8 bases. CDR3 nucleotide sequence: TGCGCCAGCAGCTTGTCGGATGGCTATGGCTACACCTTC. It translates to CASSLSDGYGYTF.

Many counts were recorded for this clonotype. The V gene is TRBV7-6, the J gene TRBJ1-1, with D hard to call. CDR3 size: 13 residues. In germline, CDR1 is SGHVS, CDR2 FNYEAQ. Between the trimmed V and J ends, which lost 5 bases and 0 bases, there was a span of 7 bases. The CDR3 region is CASSGNVNTEAFF. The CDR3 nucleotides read TGTGCCAGCAGCGGGAACGTGAACACTGAAGCTTTCTTT.

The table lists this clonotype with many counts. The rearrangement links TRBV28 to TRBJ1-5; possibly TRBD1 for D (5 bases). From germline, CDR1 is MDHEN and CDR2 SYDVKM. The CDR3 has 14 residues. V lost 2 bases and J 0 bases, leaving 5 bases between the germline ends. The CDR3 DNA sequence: TGTGCCAGCAGTTTAGACAGTAGCAATCAGCCCCAGCATTTT. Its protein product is CASSLDSSNQPQHF.

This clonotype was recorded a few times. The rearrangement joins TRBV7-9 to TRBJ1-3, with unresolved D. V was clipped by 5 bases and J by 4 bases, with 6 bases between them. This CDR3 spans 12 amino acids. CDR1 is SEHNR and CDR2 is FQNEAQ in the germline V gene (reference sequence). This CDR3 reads CASSVQGNTIYF. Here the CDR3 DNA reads TGTGCCAGCAGCGTACAGGGAAACACCATATATTTT.

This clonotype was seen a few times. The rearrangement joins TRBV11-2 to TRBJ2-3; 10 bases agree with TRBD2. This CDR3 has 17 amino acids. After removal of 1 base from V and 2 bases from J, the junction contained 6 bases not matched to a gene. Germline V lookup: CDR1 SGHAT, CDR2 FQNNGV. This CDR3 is CASSLGASGGVTDTQYF. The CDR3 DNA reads TGTGCCAGCAGCTTAGGGGCCAGCGGGGGGGTCACAGATACGCAGTATTTT.

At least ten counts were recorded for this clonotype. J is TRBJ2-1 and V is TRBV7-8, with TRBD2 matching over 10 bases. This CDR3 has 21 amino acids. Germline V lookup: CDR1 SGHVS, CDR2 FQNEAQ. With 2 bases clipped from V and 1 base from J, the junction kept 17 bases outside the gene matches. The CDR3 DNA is TGTGCCAGCAGCTTATTTATCAGCGGGGGGGCCGTACAAGGGTCCTACAATGAGCAGTTCTTC. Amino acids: CASSLFISGGAVQGSYNEQFF.

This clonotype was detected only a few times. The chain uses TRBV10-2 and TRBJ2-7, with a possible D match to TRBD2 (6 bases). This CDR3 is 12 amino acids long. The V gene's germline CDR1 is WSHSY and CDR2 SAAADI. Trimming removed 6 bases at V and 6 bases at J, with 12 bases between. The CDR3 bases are TGCGCCAGCAGCGGAGGGCCTCGCGAGCAGTACTTC. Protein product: CASSGGPREQYF.

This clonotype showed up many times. In DNA form, the CDR3 reads TGTGCCAGCAGCTTAGAAATGCTAGAGACCCAGTACTTC. Protein product: CASSLEMLETQYF. The chain links TRBV11-2 to TRBJ2-5, with D uncertain. Germline CDR1 is SGHAT and CDR2 is FQNNGV. V was trimmed by 0 bases and J by 4 bases, leaving 6 bases between them. This CDR3 contains 13 residues.

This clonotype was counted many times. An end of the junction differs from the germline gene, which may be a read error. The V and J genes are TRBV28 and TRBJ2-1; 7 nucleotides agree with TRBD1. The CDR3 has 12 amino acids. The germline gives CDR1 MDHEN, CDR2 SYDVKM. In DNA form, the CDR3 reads TGTGCCAGCACCGAGACAGGGTTGGTGTTGGTCTTC. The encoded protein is CASTETGLVLVF.

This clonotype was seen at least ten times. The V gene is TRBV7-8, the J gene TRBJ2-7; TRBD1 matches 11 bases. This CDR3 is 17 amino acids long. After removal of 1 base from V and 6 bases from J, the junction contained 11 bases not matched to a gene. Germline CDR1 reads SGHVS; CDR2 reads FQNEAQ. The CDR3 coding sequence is TGTGCCAGCAGCTTAGATTGGACAGGGGGCGCAGGGGTCGAGCAGTACTTC. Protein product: CASSLDWTGGAGVEQYF. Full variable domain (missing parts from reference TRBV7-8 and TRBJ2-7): GAGVSQSPRYKVAKRGQDVALRCDPISGHVSLFWYQQALGQGPEFLTYFQNEAQLDKSGLPSDRFFAERPEGSVSTLKIQRTQQEDSAVYLCASSLDWTGGAGVEQYFGPGTRLTVT.

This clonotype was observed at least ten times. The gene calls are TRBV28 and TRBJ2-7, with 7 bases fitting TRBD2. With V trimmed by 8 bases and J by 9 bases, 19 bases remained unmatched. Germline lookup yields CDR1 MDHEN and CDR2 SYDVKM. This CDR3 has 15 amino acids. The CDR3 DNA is TGTGCCAGCCGTTCGAGGAGCGGGAAGTTAGACGGGCAGTACTTC. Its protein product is CASRSRSGKLDGQYF.